This T cell receptor beta chain was captured in a study of regulatory T cells in long-lasting Graves disease. In the study overall: Antithyroid drugs had been given to newly diagnosed Graves' patients for under 3 months.

Arm-PCR with iRepertoire HTBI primers amplified the CDR3 regions for these TCR beta libraries. TCRdb reprocessed the multiplex PCR reads via MiXCR and lists one record per CDR3 protein. The sample consists of hundreds of thousands of distinct CDR3 sequences, about 16% of them appearing once. Indicated time point: newly diagnosed GD, antithyroid drugs for less than 3 months. Extracted PBMC RNA gave rise to the TCR library. By American Thyroid Association guidelines, Graves' disease was diagnosed in the cohort. Per germline, CDR1 LGHDT and CDR2 YNNKEL (reference sequence). The length of the CDR3 is 12 residues. The V gene lost 7 bases and the J gene lost 1 base, with 5 bases spanning the gap. This sample also belongs to another study, concerning T cells in Graves' hyperthyroidism and ophthalmopathy.

The chain joins TRBV3-1 to TRBJ1-3; the D is unclear. The sequencing here drew on peripheral blood mononuclear cells (PBMCs), taken at new diagnosis, from a patient treated with antithyroid drugs. The receptor comes from a woman aged 25 to 39 with Graves disease. The CDR3 bases are TGTGCCAGCACCGTTTCTGGAAACACCATATATTTT. Translating it yields CASTVSGNTIYF.